This is a list of T cell receptor beta chains from one sample in a study of cytomegalovirus exposure and HLA in healthy donors. The table came from immunoSEQ multiplex PCR; TCRdb's copy has only in-frame clones and leaves some out. The table lists tens of thousands of clones. The sample was PBMCs. The receptors originated from a man aged 50 or older in good health and CMV-seropositive. CDR3s include the opening cysteine and the closing phenylalanine or tryptophan. D genes are given only for firm matches.

J: TRBJ1-1; V: TRBV7-3; D: NA; CDR3: CASSYIGGTEAFF; DNA: TGTGCCAGCAGCTACATTGGTGGCACTGAAGCTTTCTTT
J: TRBJ2-1; V: TRBV9; D: TRBD2; CDR3: CASSTGTSGTYNEQFF; DNA: TGTGCCAGCAGCACCGGGACTAGCGGAACCTACAATGAGCAGTTCTTC
J: TRBJ2-7; V: TRBV4-1; D: NA; CDR3: CASSQEWTPKFEQYF; DNA: TGCGCCAGCAGCCAAGAGTGGACACCGAAATTCGAGCAGTACTTC
J: TRBJ2-1; V: TRBV5-4; D: NA; CDR3: CASSLGLGFNEQFF; DNA: TGTGCCAGCAGCTTGGGACTAGGGTTCAATGAGCAGTTCTTC
J: TRBJ1-5; V: TRBV19; D: NA; CDR3: CASSPQGSNNQPQHF; DNA: TGTGCCAGTAGTCCCCAGGGAAGCAACAATCAGCCCCAGCATTTT
J: TRBJ2-1; V: TRBV30; D: TRBD2; CDR3: CAWSVRLAVDNEQFF; DNA: TGTGCCTGGAGTGTACGTCTAGCGGTAGACAATGAGCAGTTCTTC
J: TRBJ1-2; V: TRBV19; D: TRBD1; CDR3: CASSTPLKGTGKDYGYTF; DNA: TGTGCCAGTAGTACTCCTCTAAAGGGGACAGGGAAAGATTATGGCTACACCTTC
J: TRBJ1-5; V: TRBV6-5; D: NA; CDR3: CASLGALNQPQHF; DNA: TGTGCCAGCTTGGGGGCGCTGAATCAGCCCCAGCATTTT
J: TRBJ2-4; V: TRBV18; D: NA; CDR3: CASSPTGIAKNIQYF; DNA: TGTGCCAGCTCACCAACAGGGATAGCCAAAAACATTCAGTACTTC
J: TRBJ1-4; V: TRBV7-2; D: TRBD1; CDR3: CASSPRQGRQKLFF; DNA: TGTGCCAGCAGCCCCAGACAGGGGAGGCAAAAACTGTTTTTT
J: TRBJ1-5; V: TRBV7-8; D: TRBD1; CDR3: CASSLAGTGGSNQPQHF; DNA: TGTGCCAGCAGCTTAGCGGGGACAGGGGGCAGCAATCAGCCCCAGCATTTT
J: TRBJ1-5; V: TRBV18; D: NA; CDR3: CASSPAGDQPQHF; DNA: TGTGCCAGCTCACCCGCAGGGGATCAGCCCCAGCATTTT
J: TRBJ2-7; V: TRBV6-5; D: TRBD2; CDR3: CASSAGGPFDYEQYF; DNA: TGTGCCAGCAGTGCGGGAGGGCCTTTCGACTACGAGCAGTACTTC
J: TRBJ2-1; V: TRBV5-1; D: NA; CDR3: CASSFATGIYNEQFF; DNA: TGCGCCAGCAGCTTTGCCACAGGGATCTACAATGAGCAGTTCTTC
J: TRBJ2-1; V: TRBV27; D: NA; CDR3: CASSLGAEQFF; DNA: TGTGCCAGCAGTTTAGGGGCTGAGCAGTTCTTC
J: TRBJ1-2; V: TRBV4-3; D: TRBD1; CDR3: CASSQGVVDRVYGYTF; DNA: TGCGCCAGCAGCCAAGGGGTTGTTGACAGGGTCTATGGCTACACCTTC
J: TRBJ2-7; V: TRBV20-1; D: NA; CDR3: CSAPSSYEQYF; DNA: TGCAGTGCTCCCTCCTCCTACGAGCAGTACTTC
J: TRBJ1-4; V: TRBV30; D: NA; CDR3: CAWSLRTPAGSNEKLFF; DNA: TGTGCCTGGAGTTTAAGAACCCCGGCAGGGTCAAATGAAAAACTGTTTTTT
J: TRBJ2-2; V: TRBV4-1; D: NA; CDR3: CASSQLSYTTGELFF; DNA: TGCGCCAGCAGCCAGTTGTCCTACACGACCGGGGAGTTGTTTTTT
J: TRBJ1-2; V: TRBV29-1; D: TRBD1; CDR3: CSVDGQGNIMLGYTF; DNA: TGCAGCGTTGACGGACAGGGGAATATTATGTTAGGCTACACCTTC
J: TRBJ1-1; V: TRBV6-6; D: NA; CDR3: CASSPQGYTEAFF; DNA: TGTGCCAGCAGCCCCCAGGGATACACTGAAGCTTTCTTT
J: TRBJ2-2; V: TRBV7-7; D: NA; CDR3: CASSQGLNTGELFF; DNA: TGTGCTAGCAGCCAGGGGCTGAACACCGGGGAGCTGTTTTTT
J: TRBJ2-1; V: TRBV30; D: NA; CDR3: CAWNPTRTTMNQFF; DNA: TGTGCCTGGAACCCGACTAGAACTACAATGAATCAGTTCTTC
J: TRBJ2-7; V: TRBV18; D: NA; CDR3: CASSPPNGFSYEQYF; DNA: TGTGCCAGCTCACCACCGAACGGGTTCTCCTACGAGCAGTACTTC
J: TRBJ2-1; V: TRBV18; D: TRBD2; CDR3: CASSPSGSSVNEQFF; DNA: TGTGCCAGCTCACCTAGCGGGAGTTCGGTCAATGAGCAGTTCTTC
J: TRBJ2-1; V: TRBV4-3; D: TRBD2; CDR3: CASSQDTHLAGEDNEQFF; DNA: TGCGCCAGCAGCCAAGATACACACCTAGCGGGAGAAGATAATGAGCAGTTCTTC
J: TRBJ1-2; V: TRBV19; D: NA; CDR3: CASTPGTIYGYTF; DNA: TGTGCCAGTACCCCCGGGACAATCTATGGCTACACCTTC
J: TRBJ1-1; V: TRBV5-1; D: TRBD1; CDR3: CASSWDSSNTEAFF; DNA: TGCGCCAGCAGCTGGGACAGCTCCAACACTGAAGCTTTCTTT
J: TRBJ1-1; V: TRBV28; D: TRBD1; CDR3: CASHFGQELNTEAFF; DNA: TGTGCCAGCCACTTCGGACAGGAGTTGAACACTGAAGCTTTCTTT